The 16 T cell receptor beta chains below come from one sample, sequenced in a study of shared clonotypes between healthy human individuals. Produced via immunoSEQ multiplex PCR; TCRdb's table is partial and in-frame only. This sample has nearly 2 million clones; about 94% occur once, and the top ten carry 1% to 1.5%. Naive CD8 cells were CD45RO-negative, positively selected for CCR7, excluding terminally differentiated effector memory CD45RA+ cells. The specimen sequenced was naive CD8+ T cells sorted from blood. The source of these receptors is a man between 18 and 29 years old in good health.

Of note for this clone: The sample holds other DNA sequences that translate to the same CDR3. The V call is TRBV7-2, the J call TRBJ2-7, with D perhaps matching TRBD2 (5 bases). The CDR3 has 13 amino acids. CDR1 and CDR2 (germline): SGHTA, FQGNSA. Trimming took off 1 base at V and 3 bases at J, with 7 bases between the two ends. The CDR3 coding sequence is TGTGCCAGCAGCTTAGGGACTGGCTACGAGCAGTACTTC. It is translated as CASSLGTGYEQYF.

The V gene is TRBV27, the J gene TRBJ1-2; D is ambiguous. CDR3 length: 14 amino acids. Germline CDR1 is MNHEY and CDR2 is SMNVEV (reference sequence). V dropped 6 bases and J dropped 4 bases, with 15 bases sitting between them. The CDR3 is CASRGRGSIYGYTF. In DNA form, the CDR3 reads TGTGCCAGCAGAGGACGCGGGTCAATCTATGGCTACACCTTC.

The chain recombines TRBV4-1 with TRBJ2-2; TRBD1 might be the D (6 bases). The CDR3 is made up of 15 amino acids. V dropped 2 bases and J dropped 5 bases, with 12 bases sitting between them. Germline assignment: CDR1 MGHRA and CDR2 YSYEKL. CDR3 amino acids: CASSQPAQGTGELFF. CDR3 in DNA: TGCGCCAGCAGCCAACCAGCCCAGGGGACCGGGGAGCTGTTTTTT.

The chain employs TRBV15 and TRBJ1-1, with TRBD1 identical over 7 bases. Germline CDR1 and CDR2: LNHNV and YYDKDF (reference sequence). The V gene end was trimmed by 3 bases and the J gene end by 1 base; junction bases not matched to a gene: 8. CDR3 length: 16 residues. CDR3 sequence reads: CATSSPWEGANTEAFF. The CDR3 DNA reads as TGTGCCACCAGCAGTCCTTGGGAGGGGGCGAACACTGAAGCTTTCTTT.

The CDR3 bases are TGTGCCAGCAGTTCCCGACTAGCGATAAGCGATGAGCAGTTCTTC. Encoded protein: CASSSRLAISDEQFF. The chain joins TRBV27 to TRBJ2-1; 8 bases are a match to TRBD2. The CDR3 contains 15 residues. With 4 bases clipped from V and 8 bases from J, the junction kept 10 bases outside the gene matches. Germline loops: CDR1 MNHEY, CDR2 SMNVEV (reference sequence).

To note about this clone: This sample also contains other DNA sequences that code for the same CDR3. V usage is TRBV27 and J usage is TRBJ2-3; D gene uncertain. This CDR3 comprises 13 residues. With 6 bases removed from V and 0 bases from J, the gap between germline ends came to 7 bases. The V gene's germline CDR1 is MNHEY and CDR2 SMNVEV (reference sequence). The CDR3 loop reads CASSLTSTDTQYF. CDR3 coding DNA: TGTGCCAGCAGCCTCACCAGCACAGATACGCAGTATTTT.

The CDR3 bases are TGTGCCAGCAGTTACGGGCGGGATGAAGCTTTCTTT. It codes for CASSYGRDEAFF. V and J are TRBV6-5 and TRBJ1-1; D remains unclear. Deletions cut 2 bases from V and 7 bases from J, with 8 bases between. The CDR3 has 12 residues. Germline CDR1 is MNHEY and CDR2 is SVGAGI.

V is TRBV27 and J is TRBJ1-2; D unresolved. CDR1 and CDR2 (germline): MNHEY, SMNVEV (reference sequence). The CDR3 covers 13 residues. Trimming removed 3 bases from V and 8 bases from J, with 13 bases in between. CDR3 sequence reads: CASSFREPVGYTF. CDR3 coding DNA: TGTGCCAGCAGTTTTCGGGAACCCGTGGGCTACACCTTC.

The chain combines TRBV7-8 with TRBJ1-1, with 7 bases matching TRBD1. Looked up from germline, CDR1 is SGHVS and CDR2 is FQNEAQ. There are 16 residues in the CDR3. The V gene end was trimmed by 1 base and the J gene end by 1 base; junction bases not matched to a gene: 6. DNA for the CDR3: TGTGCCAGCAGCTTAGGGTTAGAGGGGGCGAACACTGAAGCTTTCTTT. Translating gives CASSLGLEGANTEAFF.

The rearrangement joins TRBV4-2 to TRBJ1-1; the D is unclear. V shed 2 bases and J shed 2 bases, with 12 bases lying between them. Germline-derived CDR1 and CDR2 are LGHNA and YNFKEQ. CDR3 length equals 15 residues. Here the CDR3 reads CASSQLTGVNTEAFF. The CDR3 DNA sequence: TGTGCCAGCAGCCAACTAACCGGTGTAAACACTGAAGCTTTCTTT.

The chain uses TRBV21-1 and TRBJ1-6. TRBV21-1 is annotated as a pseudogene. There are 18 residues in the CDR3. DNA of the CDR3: TGTGCCAGCAGCAAAGAAGTTGAGCCCCTACTCTATAATTCACCCCTCCACTTT. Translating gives CASSKEVEPLLYNSPLHF.

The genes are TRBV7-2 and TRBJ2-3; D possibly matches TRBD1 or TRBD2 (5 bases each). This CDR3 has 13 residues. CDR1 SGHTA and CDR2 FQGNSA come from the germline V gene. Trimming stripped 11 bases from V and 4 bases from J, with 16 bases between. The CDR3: CAGRDLLSDTQYF. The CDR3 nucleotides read TGTGCCGGCCGGGACCTACTCTCAGATACGCAGTATTTT.

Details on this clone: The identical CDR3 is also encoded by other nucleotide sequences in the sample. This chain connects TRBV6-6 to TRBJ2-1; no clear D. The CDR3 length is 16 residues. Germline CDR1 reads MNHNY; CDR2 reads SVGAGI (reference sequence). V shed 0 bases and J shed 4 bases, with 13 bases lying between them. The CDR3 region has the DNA TGTGCCAGCAGTTACTCGAGTCAGAGATCATACAATGAGCAGTTCTTC. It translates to CASSYSSQRSYNEQFF.

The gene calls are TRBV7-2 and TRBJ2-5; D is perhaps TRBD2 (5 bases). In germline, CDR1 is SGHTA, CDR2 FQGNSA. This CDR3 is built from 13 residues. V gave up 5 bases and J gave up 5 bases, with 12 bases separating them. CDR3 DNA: TGTGCCAGCAGCCGGAGGCTGGCTGAGACCCAGTACTTC. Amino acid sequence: CASSRRLAETQYF. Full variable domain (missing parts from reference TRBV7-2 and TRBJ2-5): GAGVSQSPSNKVTEKGKDVELRCDPISGHTALYWYRQSLGQGLEFLIYFQGNSAPDKSGLPSDRFSAERTGGSVSTLTIQRTQQEDSAVYLCASSRRLAETQYFGPGTRLLVL.

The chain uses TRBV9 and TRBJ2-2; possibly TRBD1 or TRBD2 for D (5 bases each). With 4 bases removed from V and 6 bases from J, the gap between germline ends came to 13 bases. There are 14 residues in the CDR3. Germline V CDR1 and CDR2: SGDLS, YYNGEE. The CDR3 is CASSPPRDAGELFF. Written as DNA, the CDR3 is TGTGCCAGCAGCCCCCCCCGGGACGCCGGGGAGCTGTTTTTT.

In nucleotides, the CDR3 is TGTGCCAGCGGTAGAGCAGGGGGAGGATACGAGCAGTACTTC. It is translated as CASGRAGGGYEQYF. V gene TRBV11-2 combines with J gene TRBJ2-7, with TRBD1 as a possible D gene (7 bases). The CDR3 consists of 14 residues. V was shortened by 8 bases and J by 4 bases, with 18 bases between the two germline ends. CDR1 is SGHAT and CDR2 is FQNNGV in the germline V gene.